Shown below are 23 T cell receptor beta chains from a single sample sequenced in a study of T-cell memory formation after mild COVID-19. TCRdb re-analysed the 5' RACE reads in MiXCR, keeping a single row per CDR3 protein. Among roughly 480,000 distinct CDR3 sequences listed, more than 20% were seen once. The sequencing sample was made of PBMCs or a T cell subset sorted from them (not recorded which). These receptors all come from an adult woman who had mild COVID-19 (a few samples of this study predate the infection). Cell type and time point are not known.

This clonotype appeared a few times. The V and J genes are TRBV14 and TRBJ1-1, with a weak D call TRBD1 (6 bases). The ends were cut back, 4 bases at V and 1 base at J, with 13 bases in the middle. The CDR3 loop spans 15 amino acids. The V gene's germline CDR1 is SGHDN and CDR2 FVKESK. The chain's CDR3 is CASSLQTGTNTEAFF. The CDR3 nucleotides read TGTGCCAGCAGCCTACAGACAGGCACGAACACTGAAGCTTTCTTT.

The rearrangement uses TRBV3-1 and TRBJ2-3; D possibly corresponds to TRBD2 (6 bases). Germline loops: CDR1 LGHDT, CDR2 YNNKEL (reference sequence). Trimming pared 0 bases from V and 10 bases from J, leaving 17 bases between. This CDR3 region has 15 residues. The CDR3 spells CASSQDPWHGSPQYF. CDR3 coding DNA: TGTGCCAGCAGCCAAGATCCCTGGCACGGGAGTCCGCAGTATTTT.

This clonotype was detected only a few times. The V call is TRBV4-1, the J call TRBJ2-7; TRBD1 matches 9 bases. Trimming cost V 5 bases and J 5 bases; bases outside gene matches: 7. CDR3 length: 14 residues. Per germline, CDR1 MGHRA and CDR2 YSYEKL. The CDR3 nucleotides are TGCGCCAGCAGCGCCCGACAGGGGGTCCACGAGCAGTACTTC. This translates into CASSARQGVHEQYF.

This clonotype has only a few counts. This chain uses TRBV5-1 with TRBJ2-2; TRBD1 matches 9 bases. Germline CDR1 is SGHRS and CDR2 is YFSETQ. The CDR3 contains 15 residues. Germline trimming cut 4 bases from V and 6 bases from J; bases unmatched to any gene: 7. CDR3 protein: CASSLQGAVAGELFF. For the CDR3, the DNA is TGCGCCAGCAGCCTACAGGGGGCGGTGGCCGGGGAGCTGTTTTTT.

This clonotype was observed a few times. The chain combines TRBV18 with TRBJ2-3; TRBD1 agrees at 11 bases. Germline-derived CDR1 and CDR2 are KGHSH and LQKENI. Losses at the gene ends were 3 bases for V and 2 bases for J; bases not matched to a gene: 10. The CDR3 totals 18 residues. The CDR3 loop is CASSPKSGQGVVTDTQYF. For the CDR3, the DNA is TGTGCCAGCTCACCTAAATCGGGACAGGGGGTCGTCACAGATACGCAGTATTTT.

This clonotype was observed a handful of times. V usage is TRBV4-3 and J usage is TRBJ2-7; 7 bases are a match to TRBD1. This CDR3 is 15 amino acids long. Germline V gene data show CDR1 as LGHNA and CDR2 as YSLEER. V trimming: 0 bases; J trimming: 3 bases; junction bases outside the gene matches: 5. CDR3 residues: CASSQDRGGNYEQYF. The DNA of the CDR3 is TGCGCCAGCAGCCAAGATCGAGGGGGCAACTACGAGCAGTACTTC.

This clonotype came up a few times. This rearrangement joins TRBV3-1 to TRBJ1-1; unclear D gene. V lost 8 bases and J 0 bases, leaving 13 bases between the germline ends. CDR3 length equals 14 residues. Germline CDR1 is LGHDT and CDR2 is YNNKEL (reference sequence). The DNA for the CDR3 is TGTGCCAGCGGGTATGGTATGCTGAACACTGAAGCTTTCTTT. Translating gives CASGYGMLNTEAFF.

This rearrangement joins TRBV15 to TRBJ2-1, with D unresolved. V lost 1 base and J lost 3, with 7 bases in between. In germline, CDR1 is LNHNV, CDR2 YYDKDF (reference sequence). This CDR3 contains 14 residues. The CDR3 here is CATSRAANYNEQFF. The CDR3 nucleotides are TGTGCCACCAGCAGAGCTGCTAACTACAATGAGCAGTTCTTC.

This chain links TRBV29-1 with TRBJ1-1; D unclear. The CDR3 is made up of 11 amino acids. Per germline, CDR1 SQVTM and CDR2 ANQGSEA. V lost 3 bases and J 6 bases, leaving 8 bases between the germline ends. Here the CDR3 reads CSVETKAEAFF. CDR3 DNA: TGCAGCGTTGAGACTAAAGCTGAAGCTTTCTTT.

This clonotype was recorded a few times. The rearrangement links TRBV5-1 to TRBJ1-4; 8 positions agree with TRBD1. Germline CDR1 is SGHRS and CDR2 is YFSETQ. With 1 base clipped from V and 8 bases from J, the junction kept 7 bases outside the gene matches. This CDR3 contains 15 residues. CDR3 amino acids: CASSLRSGGVEKLFF. The CDR3 coding sequence is TGCGCCAGCAGCTTGAGGTCAGGGGGCGTCGAAAAACTGTTTTTT.

This chain links TRBV5-1 with TRBJ2-7; 10 bases fit TRBD1. J was trimmed by 5 bases and V by 6 bases; bases with no gene match: 11. The length of the CDR3 is 15 residues. CDR1 and CDR2 from the germline V gene are SGHRS and YFSETQ. CDR3 DNA: TGCGCCAGCACCTTTGGGGGGACAGGGGCTAACGAGCAGTACTTC. Translated: CASTFGGTGANEQYF.

The chain recombines TRBV29-1 with TRBJ1-1; D not resolved. CDR3 length: 13 amino acids. The germline gives CDR1 SQVTM, CDR2 ANQGSEA. Trimming shortened V by 4 bases and J by 2 bases, and 11 bases separated the two germline ends. This CDR3 is CSVGEGDNTEAFF. The CDR3, as DNA: TGCAGCGTTGGGGAGGGAGACAACACTGAAGCTTTCTTT. The entire variable domain, with the rest obtained from reference TRBV29-1 and TRBJ1-1, is as follows: SAVISQKPSRDICQRGTSLTIQCQVDSQVTMMFWYRQQPGQSLTLIATANQGSEATYESGFVIDKFPISRPNLTFSTLTVSNMSPEDSSIYLCSVGEGDNTEAFFGQGTRLTVV.

This clonotype was seen a few times. The chain is built from TRBV5-6 and TRBJ1-4; 9 bases are shared with TRBD1. The CDR3 has 16 amino acids. Germline trimming cut 0 bases from V and 7 bases from J; bases unmatched to any gene: 7. CDR1 and CDR2 (germline): SGHDT, YYEEEE. Here the CDR3 reads CASSLAGTGLSEKLFF. CDR3 coding DNA: TGTGCCAGCAGCTTGGCCGGGACAGGGTTGAGTGAAAAACTGTTTTTT.

Note on this clonotype: The DNA is omitted, as the CDR3 cannot be located on it reliably, and the CDR3 follows TCRdb's listing. The chain links TRBV19 to TRBJ1-2; TRBD1, the D gene given by the table, was not confirmed from the DNA. The V gene's germline CDR1 is LNHDA and CDR2 SQIVND (reference sequence). The CDR3 adds up to 15 amino acids, both ends counted. The CDR3 sequence is CASSIVGAGTPILYF.

There are a few counts of this clonotype. The DNA for the CDR3 is TGTGCCAGCAGCCCTAATCGCGTCTACGAGCAGTACTTC. Residues: CASSPNRVYEQYF. J is TRBJ2-7 and V is TRBV7-2, with D unclear. V was shortened by 5 bases and J by 3 bases, with 11 bases between the two germline ends. Germline V gene sequence: CDR1 SGHTA, CDR2 FQGNSA. The CDR3 has 13 residues.

A few counts support this clonotype. CDR3 loop: CASSAGSNTDTQYF. The CDR3 DNA follows: TGTGCCAGCAGCGCCGGGTCTAACACAGATACGCAGTATTTT. The V and J genes are TRBV2 and TRBJ2-3; D not resolved. CDR1 is SNHLY, CDR2 FYNNEI, per germline. Trimming cost V 6 bases and J 2 bases, with 12 bases left between them. CDR3 size: 14 residues.

The chain joins TRBV12-3 or TRBV12-4 to TRBJ1-2, with 7 bases fitting TRBD1. The CDR3 is 12 amino acids. The trim removed 6 bases at V and 6 bases at J, leaving 4 bases unmatched. CDR3 sequence (DNA): TGTGCCAGCAGACGAGGGGGCCATGGCTACACCTTC. This translates into CASRRGGHGYTF.

This clonotype was observed a few times. The chain combines TRBV7-2 with TRBJ2-1, with 7 bases fitting TRBD2. Germline V gene data show CDR1 as SGHTA and CDR2 as FQGNSA. This CDR3 contains 15 residues. With V trimmed by 1 base and J by 8 bases, 8 bases remained unmatched. The CDR3 region is CASSLEGASGHEQFF. Here the CDR3 DNA reads TGTGCCAGCAGCTTAGAGGGTGCTAGCGGCCATGAGCAGTTCTTC.

This clonotype was picked up a small number of times. The chain is built from TRBV18 and TRBJ2-1; 10 nucleotides agree with TRBD2. Trimming removed 0 bases from V and 5 bases from J; junction bases left unmatched: 4. Germline CDR1 reads KGHSH; CDR2 reads LQKENI. The CDR3 is made up of 16 amino acids. CDR3 region: CASSPPSLAGNNEQFF. For the CDR3, the DNA is TGTGCCAGCTCACCACCGTCACTAGCGGGAAACAATGAGCAGTTCTTC. Combining the CDR3 with reference TRBV18 and TRBJ2-1 gives the whole variable domain NAGVMQNPRHLVRRRGQEARLRCSPMKGHSHVYWYRQLPEEGLKFMVYLQKENIIDESGMPKERFSAEFPKEGPSILRIQQVVRGDSAAYFCASSPPSLAGNNEQFFGPGTRLTVL.

The CDR3 nucleotides are TGCAGCGCCCGGGGACACCTGAACACTGAAGCTTTCTTT. Protein sequence: CSARGHLNTEAFF. This chain connects TRBV29-1 to TRBJ1-1; a weak D match, TRBD1 (6 bases). V dropped 7 bases and J dropped 0 bases, with 12 bases sitting between them. Germline CDR1 reads SQVTM; CDR2 reads ANQGSEA. The CDR3 length is 13 residues.

The chain combines TRBV9 with TRBJ1-5; D remains unclear. V dropped 3 bases and J dropped 2 bases, with 12 bases sitting between them. Germline CDR1 reads SGDLS; CDR2 reads YYNGEE. CDR3 size: 15 residues. The CDR3 loop is CASSASGSGNQPQHF. The CDR3 bases are TGTGCCAGCAGCGCCTCCGGGAGTGGCAATCAGCCCCAGCATTTT.

The genes are TRBV20-1 and TRBJ1-1; possible D gene TRBD1, 6 bases. Germline loops: CDR1 DFQATT, CDR2 SNEGSKA (reference sequence). The CDR3 spans 13 residues. V dropped 3 bases and J dropped 5 bases, with 13 bases sitting between them. The CDR3 region has the DNA TGCAGTGCTAGCAGGGGAATTAGGACTGAAGCTTTCTTT. This gives the protein CSASRGIRTEAFF.

This clonotype was picked up a small number of times. The chain is built from TRBV3-1 and TRBJ2-2; 7 positions agree with TRBD2. CDR1 is LGHDT, CDR2 YNNKEL, per germline (reference sequence). This CDR3 has 16 amino acids. The J segment lost 6 bases and the V segment lost 1 base, leaving 8 bases of the junction unmatched. The CDR3 spells CASSQVLGTTSGELFF. Written as DNA, the CDR3 is TGTGCCAGCAGCCAAGTTTTGGGGACTACCTCCGGGGAGCTGTTTTTT.